The T cell receptor beta chain under discussion was sequenced for a study of control samples from healthy donors and cancer patients. Clones were read by immunoSEQ multiplex PCR, and TCRdb kept only the in-frame ones, dropping some. The table records approximately 100,000 clones, about 89% of them present only once. V was cut by 0 bases and J by 10 bases, with 13 bases left in between. This CDR3 is 15 amino acids long. Germline loops: CDR1 MNHEY, CDR2 SVGAGI. The rearrangement uses TRBV6-5 and TRBJ1-6; D gene ambiguous. Sequenced: blood. This sequence originates from a man aged 30-40 years in good health. In DNA form, the CDR3 reads TGTGCCAGCAGTTACTCGACTGGGGAAGGATCACCCCTCCACTTT. This translates into CASSYSTGEGSPLHF.